Listed below are T cell receptor beta chains from one sample, sequenced in a study of T cell responses to AZD1222 COVID-19 vaccine. The protocol was immunoSEQ multiplex PCR, while the TCRdb copy is restricted to in-frame clones and leaves out a portion. The sample lists tens of thousands of clones; roughly nine tenths were seen once. The source material was peripheral blood, sampled 28 days after the second AZD1222 dose. The source is an adult who received the AZD1222 COVID-19 vaccine. Both conserved end residues are part of each CDR3. The D gene is left open where the match is weak. The size field is filled for only some rows; it gives once, few, many or a size class.

d_gene: NA; v_gene: TRBV6-5; abundance: NA; j_gene: TRBJ1-5; CDR3aa: CASRMTEGRPQHF; CDR3nt: TGTGCCAGCAGGATGACAGAAGGTAGGCCCCAGCATTTT
d_gene: NA; v_gene: TRBV5-6; abundance: NA; j_gene: TRBJ1-5; CDR3aa: CASTLGGRNQPQHF; CDR3nt: TGTGCCAGCACCCTGGGGGGACGCAATCAGCCCCAGCATTTT
d_gene: NA; v_gene: TRBV28; abundance: NA; j_gene: TRBJ2-1; CDR3aa: CASSSRRRGADEQFF; CDR3nt: TGTGCCAGCAGTTCCCGGCGGAGGGGGGCCGATGAGCAGTTCTTC
d_gene: NA; v_gene: TRBV18; abundance: NA; j_gene: TRBJ1-2; CDR3aa: CASSPPYDGTNYGYTF; CDR3nt: TGTGCCAGCTCACCACCTTACGACGGCACTAACTATGGCTACACCTTC
d_gene: TRBD1; v_gene: TRBV4-1; abundance: NA; j_gene: TRBJ1-1; CDR3aa: CASSQPSFRGREKDESEAFF; CDR3nt: TGCGCCAGCAGCCAACCGTCGTTCAGGGGGCGCGAGAAGGACGAATCTGAAGCTTTCTTT
d_gene: NA; v_gene: TRBV9; abundance: NA; j_gene: TRBJ1-4; CDR3aa: CASSAPQGLDEKLFF; CDR3nt: TGTGCCAGCAGCGCCCCGCAGGGACTTGATGAAAAACTGTTTTTT
d_gene: TRBD1; v_gene: TRBV5-1; abundance: few; j_gene: TRBJ2-7; CDR3aa: CASSRDRGSVEQYF; CDR3nt: TGCGCCAGCAGCCGGGACAGGGGATCCGTCGAGCAGTACTTC
d_gene: NA; v_gene: TRBV5-6; abundance: once; j_gene: TRBJ1-2; CDR3aa: CASSWIGYGYTF; CDR3nt: TGTGCCAGCAGCTGGATTGGGTATGGCTACACCTTC
d_gene: NA; v_gene: TRBV30; abundance: NA; j_gene: TRBJ1-4; CDR3aa: CAWSKSAEKLFF; CDR3nt: TGTGCCTGGAGTAAAAGCGCGGAAAAACTGTTTTTT
d_gene: NA; v_gene: TRBV27; abundance: NA; j_gene: TRBJ2-5; CDR3aa: CASSLSSMGTQYF; CDR3nt: TGTGCCAGCAGTTTATCGTCTATGGGGACCCAGTACTTC
d_gene: NA; v_gene: TRBV12-3/TRBV12-4; abundance: NA; j_gene: TRBJ2-1; CDR3aa: CASSLKNEQFF; CDR3nt: TGTGCCAGCAGCCTCAAGAATGAGCAGTTCTTC
d_gene: TRBD1; v_gene: TRBV10-2; abundance: NA; j_gene: TRBJ1-1; CDR3aa: CASSELTGRYTEAFF; CDR3nt: TGCGCCAGCAGTGAATTGACAGGGCGATACACTGAAGCTTTCTTT
d_gene: TRBD1; v_gene: TRBV15; abundance: once; j_gene: TRBJ2-7; CDR3aa: CATSTAPGTGGEFSYEQYF; CDR3nt: TGTGCCACCAGCACCGCGCCGGGGACAGGGGGCGAGTTCTCCTACGAGCAGTACTTC
d_gene: NA; v_gene: TRBV6-1; abundance: few; j_gene: TRBJ1-1; CDR3aa: CASSDGVGSTEAFF; CDR3nt: TGTGCCAGCAGTGATGGGGTGGGGTCCACTGAAGCTTTCTTT
d_gene: NA; v_gene: TRBV12-5; abundance: NA; j_gene: TRBJ2-3; CDR3aa: CASVRWVADTDTQYF; CDR3nt: TGTGCTAGTGTTCGGTGGGTGGCTGACACAGATACGCAGTATTTT
d_gene: NA; v_gene: TRBV20-1; abundance: NA; j_gene: TRBJ2-7; CDR3aa: CSASLGQSYEQYF; CDR3nt: TGCAGTGCTAGTTTGGGTCAGAGCTACGAGCAGTACTTC
d_gene: NA; v_gene: TRBV30; abundance: few; j_gene: TRBJ1-2; CDR3aa: CAWSVVRAGGYTF; CDR3nt: TGTGCCTGGAGTGTAGTGAGGGCGGGTGGCTACACCTTC
d_gene: NA; v_gene: TRBV6-6; abundance: NA; j_gene: TRBJ2-7; CDR3aa: CASSYGLGYEQYF; CDR3nt: TGTGCCAGCAGTTACGGATTGGGGTACGAGCAGTACTTC
d_gene: NA; v_gene: TRBV7-3; abundance: NA; j_gene: TRBJ2-3; CDR3aa: CASSLNRVDTQYF; CDR3nt: TGTGCCAGCAGCCTAAACAGGGTAGATACGCAGTATTTT
d_gene: NA; v_gene: TRBV6-5; abundance: NA; j_gene: TRBJ2-7; CDR3aa: CASSYGGGIYEQYF; CDR3nt: TGTGCCAGCAGTTACGGAGGCGGGATCTACGAGCAGTACTTC